This is a list of T cell receptor beta chains from one sample in a study of blood T cell repertoires in COVID-19. Generated by immunoSEQ multiplex PCR, the TCRdb table keeps only in-frame clones and is missing some. The repertoire holds 200,000 to 250,000 clones, with 81% as singletons. Input material: PBMCs or T cells enriched from blood (not recorded which). These receptors all stem from a man in his forties who had recovered from COVID-19. Each CDR3 is given with its conserved first and last residue. Fields, in order: V gene, J gene, D gene, clone size, CDR3 DNA, CDR3 protein. The D gene is left open where the match is weak. The listing skips clone size in some rows; elsewhere it reads once, few, many or a size class.

TRBV7-3,TRBJ2-3,.,.,TGTGCCAGCAGCTTAAGTTCGGGTTCAGATACGCAGTATTTT,CASSLSSGSDTQYF
TRBV9,TRBJ2-3,TRBD2,.,TGTGCCAGCAGCGTCAGCGGGGGCCGCACAGATACGCAGTATTTT,CASSVSGGRTDTQYF
TRBV5-1,TRBJ2-1,.,.,TGCGCCAGCAGCGGGACTTTCCGATCCCCAGGAAATGAGCAGTTCTTC,CASSGTFRSPGNEQFF
TRBV10-1,TRBJ1-5,.,.,TGCGCCAGCAGTGAGGACCCCGGCGGGCCCCAGCATTTT,CASSEDPGGPQHF
TRBV24-1,TRBJ1-5,.,.,TGTGCCACCGGGGGGAGGGGTTCGGGCAATCAGCCCCAGCATTTT,CATGGRGSGNQPQHF
TRBV5-1,TRBJ2-3,TRBD1,.,TGCGCCAGCAGTAGGGACAGGGGGCGCGATACGCAGTATTTT,CASSRDRGRDTQYF
TRBV7-9,TRBJ2-7,.,.,TGTGCCAGCAGCTCGGGGTACGACGAGCAGTACTTC,CASSSGYDEQYF
TRBV6-5,TRBJ1-5,TRBD1,.,TGTGCCAGCAGTTCTACAGGGGGCGGTCAGCCCCAGCATTTT,CASSSTGGGQPQHF
TRBV5-1,TRBJ1-6,.,once,TGCGCCAGCAGCTCGACAGCCTATAATTCACCCCTCCACTTT,CASSSTAYNSPLHF
TRBV19,TRBJ1-5,TRBD1,.,TGTGCCAGTAGGAGGGGACAGGGCATTTTGGGCAATCAGCCCCAGCATTTT,CASRRGQGILGNQPQHF
TRBV2,TRBJ2-1,.,.,TGTGCCAGCAGCCCCCTGAGGGAGCAGTTCTTC,CASSPLREQFF
TRBV4-1,TRBJ2-1,.,.,TGCGCCAGCAGCCAAGAACCCGGGACTCTCTCCTACAATGAGCAGTTCTTC,CASSQEPGTLSYNEQFF
TRBV18,TRBJ2-7,.,.,TGTGCCAGCTCAGGATCCCAGGGGGGAGGAACCTACGAGCAGTACTTC,CASSGSQGGGTYEQYF
TRBV5-6,TRBJ1-1,.,.,TGTGCCAGCAGCTTGGCCGGTAACACTGAAGCTTTCTTT,CASSLAGNTEAFF
TRBV19,TRBJ1-1,.,few,TGTGCCAGTAGTAGCGGGGCTGTGGGAGCTTTCTTT,CASSSGAVGAFF
TRBV9,TRBJ2-1,TRBD2,.,TGTGCCAGCAGCGTAAAGCGGGAGATACTGATCTCCTACAATGAGCAGTTCTTC,CASSVKREILISYNEQFF
TRBV5-4,TRBJ2-6,TRBD1,.,TGTGCCAGCAGCTTGCAGGGGGCGGGGCTCCGGGTCCTGACTTTC,CASSLQGAGLRVLTF
TRBV29-1,TRBJ2-5,.,.,TGCAGCGTAGCCTTTGATGGGGGGAGGGGGAAGACCCAGTACTTC,CSVAFDGGRGKTQYF
TRBV5-6,TRBJ1-2,.,.,TGTGCCAGCAGCCTACACTACACAGGGAGCTATGGCTACACCTTC,CASSLHYTGSYGYTF
TRBV10-1,TRBJ2-2,.,once,TGCGCCAGCAGTCTAACTGGGCAGGGCAACACCGGGGAGCTGTTTTTT,CASSLTGQGNTGELFF
TRBV6-5,TRBJ2-7,.,.,TGTGCCAGCAGTCCAGTGGGGCCCTACGAGCAGTACTTC,CASSPVGPYEQYF
TRBV7-2,TRBJ2-2,.,.,TGTGCCAGCAGCACGACCGGGACAAGAACCGGGGAGCTGTTTTTT,CASSTTGTRTGELFF
TRBV3-1/TRBV3-2,TRBJ2-1,TRBD2,.,TGTGCCAGCAGCCTAATCGGGGGGTTGGCCAATGAGCAGTTCTTC,CASSLIGGLANEQFF
TRBV19,TRBJ2-2,TRBD1,once,TGTGCCAGTGGCTACAGGGGGAACACCGGGGAGCTGTTTTTT,CASGYRGNTGELFF
TRBV21-1,TRBJ2-1,.,.,TGTGCCAGCAGCAAAGATCGGCTAGCGGGGCGCAGTGGGACCAACAATGAGCAGTTCTTC,CASSKDRLAGRSGTNNEQFF
TRBV3-1/TRBV3-2,TRBJ2-1,.,many,TGTGCCAGCAGCCAAGCAGGAGGGACCCCCGAGGGCAATGAGCAGTTCTTC,CASSQAGGTPEGNEQFF
TRBV5-1,TRBJ1-2,TRBD1,.,TGCGCCAGCAGCTTCTGGTTGGGGGGACAGGTGTCTACCCATTCTGGCTACACCTTC,CASSFWLGGQVSTHSGYTF
TRBV5-1,TRBJ2-3,.,.,TGCGCCAGCAGCTTCATTAGCGGAGACACAGATACGCAGTATTTT,CASSFISGDTDTQYF
TRBV3-1/TRBV3-2,TRBJ1-3,.,.,TGTGCCAGCAGCCAAGGGCGGGCCACAGCGGGAAACACCATATATTTT,CASSQGRATAGNTIYF
TRBV5-1,TRBJ2-5,TRBD2,.,TGCGCCAGCAGCCCGAGGGGTTTGGCGGGGGTAGAAGAGACCCAGTACTTC,CASSPRGLAGVEETQYF
TRBV5-6,TRBJ1-6,.,.,TGTGCCAGCAGCAGCTTGCATCTCCGAGGCCCTAGTTCACCCCTCCACTTT,CASSSLHLRGPSSPLHF
TRBV19,TRBJ1-1,.,few,TGTGCCAGTAGTCGTAGAGGGAAAGGAACTGAAGCTTTCTTT,CASSRRGKGTEAFF
TRBV2,TRBJ2-6,.,few,TGTGCCAGCAGTGTCCTAGTCAGGGCCAACGTCCTGACTTTC,CASSVLVRANVLTF
TRBV5-1,TRBJ1-6,.,.,TGCGCCAGCAGCTTGGGGGAGACTAATTCACCCCTCCACTTT,CASSLGETNSPLHF
TRBV5-4,TRBJ2-1,TRBD1,.,TGTGCCAGCAGCCGGGACAGGGGGCTTTACAATGAGCAGTTCTTC,CASSRDRGLYNEQFF
TRBV7-9,TRBJ2-3,TRBD2,.,TGTGCCAGCAGCCCCGGCGGCGGGCGGGGGGGCACAGATACGCAGTATTTT,CASSPGGGRGGTDTQYF
TRBV5-1,TRBJ1-2,.,.,TGCGCCAGCAGCCAAGGGAGGCCAGGAAACTATGGCTACACCTTC,CASSQGRPGNYGYTF
TRBV29-1,TRBJ1-2,TRBD1,.,TGCAGCGGCCGGGACAGGGGCCTTGGCGGCTACACCTTC,CSGRDRGLGGYTF
TRBV4-1,TRBJ1-3,.,.,TGCGCCAGCAGCCGGACAGACAGTACCATATATTTT,CASSRTDSTIYF
TRBV24-1,TRBJ2-3,TRBD2,.,TGTGCCACCAGTGGAAGCGGGAGGGCCCCAGATACGCAGTATTTT,CATSGSGRAPDTQYF
TRBV2,TRBJ2-7,TRBD2,.,TGTGCCAGCAATGGACGAACTAGCGGGGAAGAGCAGTACTTC,CASNGRTSGEEQYF
TRBV5-1,TRBJ1-1,.,.,TGCGCCAGCAGGGATAGAGGGCCTGAAGCTTTCTTT,CASRDRGPEAFF
TRBV5-8,TRBJ1-5,.,few,TGTGCCAGCAGCTTGGGGACAGAATTAAATCAGCCCCAGCATTTT,CASSLGTELNQPQHF
TRBV2,TRBJ1-5,.,few,TGTGCCAGCGGTCAGGACAGAAGGGATTATAGCAATCAGCCCCAGCATTTT,CASGQDRRDYSNQPQHF
TRBV7-9,TRBJ2-5,.,.,TGTGCCAGCAGGACGGGAACCCAAGAGACCCAGTACTTC,CASRTGTQETQYF
TRBV19,TRBJ2-7,TRBD2,.,TGTGCCAGTAGTATACGGGGGGGCCTAAACGAGCAGTACTTC,CASSIRGGLNEQYF
TRBV30,TRBJ2-5,.,.,TGTGCCTGGGACAGAGGGAACCAAGAGACCCAGTACTTC,CAWDRGNQETQYF
TRBV28,TRBJ1-6,TRBD1,.,TGTGCCAGCAGTTTGGGGACAGGGCAGTCACCCCTCCACTTT,CASSLGTGQSPLHF
TRBV12-3/TRBV12-4,TRBJ1-3,.,.,TGTGCCAGCAGCACTGGACAGTTAAACACCATATATTTT,CASSTGQLNTIYF
TRBV19,TRBJ1-2,.,.,TGTGCCAGTAGTATAGGACTGAGTCGTGGCTATGGCTACACCTTC,CASSIGLSRGYGYTF
TRBV7-9,TRBJ2-5,TRBD2,.,TGTGCCAGCAGCTACCCGCGGGGGGGCGGTCCGGAGACCCAGTACTTC,CASSYPRGGGPETQYF
TRBV5-1,TRBJ1-1,.,few,TGCGCCAGCAGCTCCCAGACAGGTAGCACTGAAGCTTTCTTT,CASSSQTGSTEAFF
TRBV23-1,TRBJ2-7,TRBD1,.,TGCGCCAGCTACCCGACAGGGAAGTACGAGCAGTACTTC,CASYPTGKYEQYF
TRBV7-9,TRBJ2-7,.,.,TGTGCCAGCAGCTTAAAGGGGCTAGGCCACGAGCAGTACTTC,CASSLKGLGHEQYF